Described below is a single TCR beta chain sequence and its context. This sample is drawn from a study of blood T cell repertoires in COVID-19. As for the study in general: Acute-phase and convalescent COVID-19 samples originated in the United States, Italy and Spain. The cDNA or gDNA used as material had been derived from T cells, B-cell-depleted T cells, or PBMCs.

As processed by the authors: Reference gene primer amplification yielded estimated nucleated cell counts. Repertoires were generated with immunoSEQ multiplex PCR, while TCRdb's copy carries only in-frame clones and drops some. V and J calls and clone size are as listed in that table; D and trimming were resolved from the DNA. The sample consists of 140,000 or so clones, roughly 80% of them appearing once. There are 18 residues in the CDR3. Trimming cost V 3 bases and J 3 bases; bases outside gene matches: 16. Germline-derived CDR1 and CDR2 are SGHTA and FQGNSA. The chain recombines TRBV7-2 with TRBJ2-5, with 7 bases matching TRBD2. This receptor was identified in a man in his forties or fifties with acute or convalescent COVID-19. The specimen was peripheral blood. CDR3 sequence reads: CASSFTSWGVGGKETQYF. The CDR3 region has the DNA TGTGCCAGCAGCTTCACCTCCTGGGGGGTCGGGGGGAAAGAGACCCAGTACTTC. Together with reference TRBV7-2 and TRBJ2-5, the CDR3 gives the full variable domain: GAGVSQSPSNKVTEKGKDVELRCDPISGHTALYWYRQSLGQGLEFLIYFQGNSAPDKSGLPSDRFSAERTGGSVSTLTIQRTQQEDSAVYLCASSFTSWGVGGKETQYFGPGTRLLVL.